These 6 T cell receptor beta chains were sequenced from one sample in a study of blood T cell repertoires in COVID-19. Produced via immunoSEQ multiplex PCR; TCRdb's table is partial and in-frame only. The top ten clones hold less than 3.5% of a sample with about 170,000 clones, roughly 83% of them seen once. Sequenced material: peripheral blood. The receptor set was obtained from a woman between 55 and 75 years old with acute or convalescent COVID-19.

This clone was seen once. V is TRBV9 and J is TRBJ1-2; 8 nucleotides match TRBD1. From germline, CDR1 is SGDLS and CDR2 YYNGEE. This CDR3 has 11 amino acids. V lost 5 bases to trimming and J lost 8 bases; unmatched junction nucleotides: 2. The CDR3 here is CASRQGGGYTF. DNA for the CDR3: TGTGCCAGCAGACAGGGGGGCGGCTACACCTTC.

This chain uses TRBV6-1 with TRBJ1-5; D perhaps matches TRBD1 (6 bases). The V end was cut by 2 bases, the J end by 4 bases, with 9 bases between. Germline V CDR1 and CDR2: MNHNS, SASEGT. This CDR3 comprises 14 residues. The CDR3 loop is CASSEWGQNQPQHF. The CDR3 bases are TGTGCCAGCAGTGAATGGGGGCAGAATCAGCCCCAGCATTTT.

J is TRBJ1-2 and V is TRBV7-3; D not certain. Germline V CDR1 and CDR2: SGHTA, FQGTGA. V was cut by 2 bases and J by 4 bases, with 14 bases left in between. The CDR3 totals 15 residues. CDR3 bases: TGTGCCAGCAGCTTAGAGGCGGGTCCGGGCTATGGCTACACCTTC. Translation gives CASSLEAGPGYGYTF.

The chain employs TRBV19 and TRBJ1-1; tentatively, D is TRBD1 (5 bases). The CDR3 is 18 amino acids. Germline loops: CDR1 LNHDA, CDR2 SQIVND (reference sequence). Trimming took off 5 bases at V and 0 bases at J, with 22 bases between the two ends. CDR3 in DNA: TGTGCCAGTAGTCGAGATACAAGGAGGGGATGGGTGAACACTGAAGCTTTCTTT. Amino acids: CASSRDTRRGWVNTEAFF.

This clone was observed once. This chain links TRBV14 with TRBJ1-4; D unclear. From germline, CDR1 is SGHDN and CDR2 FVKESK. The CDR3 has 17 amino acids. The V and J ends lost 0 bases and 4 bases respectively, with 15 bases between them. The CDR3 DNA reads as TGTGCCAGCAGCCAAGACGGGCGGGGTTTTCATAATGAAAAACTGTTTTTT. Translated: CASSQDGRGFHNEKLFF.

This clone was observed once. CDR3 in DNA: TGTGCCAGCAGCTTAAATGGCCACCCTCTCCACTTT. Translation: CASSLNGHPLHF. The chain joins TRBV7-8 to TRBJ1-6; no definite D call. Germline V gene lookup returns CDR1 SGHVS and CDR2 FQNEAQ. V lost 2 bases, J lost 16 bases, and 12 bases lay in between. The CDR3 extends over 12 amino acids.